This entry lists 3 T cell receptor beta chains sequenced from one sample in a study of T cell responses to AZD1222 COVID-19 vaccine. Some clones are missing from TCRdb's copy, which holds only in-frame ones; the method was immunoSEQ multiplex PCR. The sample comprises 45,000 to 60,000 clones, more than 70% of which are singletons, and roughly 2.1% rests with the top ten. The material was peripheral blood, obtained on day 0 of AZD1222 vaccination. Receptors originate from an adult in good health.

This clone has a single count. The chain carries TRBV10-1 and TRBJ2-3; 11 bases are a match to TRBD2. The CDR3 runs 16 residues. V lost 6 bases, J lost 2 bases, and 7 bases stayed unmatched. Germline CDR1 and CDR2: WNHNN and SYGVQD (reference sequence). The CDR3 reads CASSPTSGIYTDTQYF. The CDR3 coding sequence is TGCGCCAGCAGCCCGACTAGCGGGATTTACACAGATACGCAGTATTTT.

The chain uses TRBV10-3 and TRBJ2-1; 7 nucleotides agree with TRBD2. Trimming took 10 bases from V and 1 from J; bases not matched to a gene: 7. This CDR3 has 14 residues. Germline V CDR1 and CDR2: ENHRY, SYGVKD. CDR3 in amino acids: CATQGSGSYNEQFF. Here the CDR3 DNA reads TGTGCCACCCAAGGTAGCGGGTCCTACAATGAGCAGTTCTTC.

The chain carries TRBV5-1 and TRBJ2-6; 10 bases are a match to TRBD2. Germline trimming cut 4 bases from V and 1 base from J; bases unmatched to any gene: 17. Germline V CDR1 and CDR2: SGHRS, YFSETQ. The CDR3 contains 21 residues. The CDR3 DNA reads as TGCGCCAGCAGCGGGTACGGCGTCCCAGCGGGAGGGCCGTCTGGGGCCAACGTCCTGACTTTC. Its translation is CASSGYGVPAGGPSGANVLTF.